Each of the 20 T cell receptor beta chains below was sequenced from the same sample in a study of T cells in Graves' hyperthyroidism and ophthalmopathy. Researchers took RNA transcripts and amplified the TCR beta CDR3 regions from them. The TCR CDR3 first-round RT-PCR relied on the HTBI primer set. TCRdb used MiXCR to reprocess the multiplex PCR reads, holding one entry per CDR3 protein. The data contain under 350,000 distinct CDR3 sequences, approximately 18% of them singletons. The specimen sequenced was blood. The receptors here all came from a woman aged 45-65 years with Graves' hyperthyroidism.

In this sample, this clonotype turned up many times. The V call is TRBV2, the J call TRBJ1-5, with TRBD1 as a possible D gene (5 bases). This CDR3 region has 12 residues. The germline V gene encodes CDR1 SNHLY and CDR2 FYNNEI. V lost 6 bases to trimming and J lost 4 bases, with 7 bases between them. CDR3 residues: CASRGENQPQHF. In DNA form, the CDR3 reads TGTGCCAGCAGAGGGGAAAATCAGCCCCAGCATTTT.

This clonotype was seen only a few times. The chain is built from TRBV20-1 and TRBJ1-2; D unclear. CDR1 and CDR2 from the germline V gene are DFQATT and SNEGSKA (reference sequence). The V end was cut by 6 bases, the J end by 3 bases, with 8 bases between. The CDR3 extends over 11 amino acids. For the CDR3, the DNA is TGCAGTGCCGAGGGAGACTATGGCTACACCTTC. Translating gives CSAEGDYGYTF.

The chain is built from TRBV28 and TRBJ1-5, with no clear D. CDR1 is MDHEN, CDR2 SYDVKM, per germline. V gave up 4 bases and J gave up 7 bases, with 14 bases separating them. The CDR3 has 14 residues. This CDR3 reads CASSSSREWQPQHF. CDR3 sequence (DNA): TGTGCCAGCAGTTCCTCTCGGGAGTGGCAGCCCCAGCATTTT.

This clonotype was seen at least ten times. The V call is TRBV11-3, the J call TRBJ2-1, with D perhaps TRBD1 or TRBD2 (5 bases each). The CDR3 runs 15 residues. Per germline, CDR1 SGHNT and CDR2 YENEEA. V dropped 1 base and J dropped 9 bases, with 16 bases sitting between them. The CDR3 here is CASSLGGFEVSEQFF. In DNA form, the CDR3 reads TGTGCCAGCAGCTTAGGGGGGTTCGAGGTCTCTGAGCAGTTCTTC.

There are many counts of this clonotype. CDR3 sequence: CASSSGQGNYEQYV. CDR3 nucleotide sequence: TGTGCCAGCAGTTCCGGGCAGGGGAATTACGAGCAGTACGTC. The chain carries TRBV28 and TRBJ2-7; a possible D gene is TRBD1 (6 bases). There are 14 residues in the CDR3. The V end was cut by 4 bases, the J end by 4 bases, with 14 bases between. Germline assignment: CDR1 MDHEN and CDR2 SYDVKM.

A remark on this clonotype: This may stem from a read error, because a much larger clone lies one nucleotide away. The V gene is TRBV3-1, the J gene TRBJ1-1, with 8 bases matching TRBD1. The length of the CDR3 is 15 residues. Trimming at V came to 1 base and at J to 3 bases, leaving 4 bases not matched to a gene. CDR1 and CDR2 (germline): LGHDT, YNNKEL (reference sequence). CDR3 DNA: TGTGCCAGCAGCCAAGGACCGACAGGGGACACTGAAGCTTTCTTT. Translated, it gives CASSQGPTGDTEAFF.

This clonotype was observed a few times. One end of the junction is discordant with germline, which a read error may explain. The chain has TRBV7-7 and TRBJ2-2; 9 nucleotides agree with TRBD2. Germline V gene data show CDR1 as SSHAT and CDR2 as FNYEAQ (reference sequence). The CDR3 runs 15 residues. This CDR3 is CASSLAGADAGELFF. The CDR3 nucleotides are TGTGCTAGCAGCTTAGCGGGAGCAGATGCCGGGGAGCTGTTTTTT.

In its sample, this clonotype was seen many times. V gene TRBV7-9 combines with J gene TRBJ2-1; the D call may be TRBD1 or TRBD2 (6 bases each). Germline V gives CDR1 SEHNR, CDR2 FQNEAQ (reference sequence). The CDR3 runs 13 residues. Trimming took off 4 bases at V and 12 bases at J, with 16 bases between the two ends. The CDR3 DNA reads TGTGCCAGCAGCTGGGACGTAGGGGGGTTGCAGTTCTTC. This encodes CASSWDVGGLQFF.

This clonotype was found many times. The chain joins TRBV6-2 or TRBV6-3 to TRBJ1-5, with D maybe TRBD1 (5 bases). Germline V CDR1 and CDR2: MNHEY, SVGEGT. CDR3 length equals 14 residues. Trimming shortened V by 6 bases and J by 7 bases, and 16 bases separated the two germline ends. CDR3 in amino acids: CASSIGGFNQPQHF. CDR3 sequence (DNA): TGTGCCAGCAGCATTGGGGGTTTTAACCAGCCCCAGCATTTT.

This sequence joins TRBV9 and TRBJ2-1; a possible D gene is TRBD1 (6 bases). CDR1 and CDR2 from the germline V gene are SGDLS and YYNGEE. The CDR3 extends over 15 amino acids. Deletions cut 3 bases from V and 3 bases from J, with 13 bases between. CDR3 loop: CASSAGGRGYNEQFF. The CDR3 region has the DNA TGTGCCAGCAGCGCTGGGGGCAGGGGCTACAATGAGCAGTTCTTC.

This chain uses TRBV7-9 with TRBJ1-5; TRBD1 matches 9 bases. With 1 base clipped from V and 0 bases from J, the junction kept 7 bases outside the gene matches. The CDR3 consists of 18 residues. Germline-derived CDR1 and CDR2 are SEHNR and FQNEAQ (reference sequence). The CDR3 here is CASSLGQGDPYSNQPQHF. The CDR3 nucleotides read TGTGCCAGCAGCTTAGGACAGGGGGACCCATATAGCAATCAGCCCCAGCATTTT.

The chain is built from TRBV19 and TRBJ2-1, with 11 bases matching TRBD1. Trimming at V came to 2 bases and at J to 7 bases, leaving 7 bases not matched to a gene. Germline V gene lookup returns CDR1 LNHDA and CDR2 SQIVND (reference sequence). The CDR3 has 16 amino acids. The CDR3 DNA reads as TGTGCCAGTAGTATAACCGGGACAGGGGGGAGGAATGAGCAGTTCTTC. Translating gives CASSITGTGGRNEQFF.

This clonotype was picked up many times. The chain uses TRBV5-1 and TRBJ2-7, with a possible D match to TRBD1 (7 bases). Trimming took 5 bases from V and 2 from J, leaving 11 bases between them. The CDR3 length is 13 residues. CDR1 is SGHRS and CDR2 is YFSETQ in the germline V gene. CDR3 residues: CASRPGGTYEQYF. Written as DNA, the CDR3 is TGCGCCAGCAGACCAGGGGGGACCTACGAGCAGTACTTC.

This clonotype was counted a few times. V and J are TRBV10-1 and TRBJ2-7; 8 bases match TRBD2. J lost 3 bases, V lost 6 bases, and 13 bases had no gene match. The CDR3 spans 16 residues. Germline CDR1 WNHNN, CDR2 SYGVQD (reference sequence). The CDR3 here is CASRVDARGAFYEQYV. The CDR3 DNA follows: TGCGCCAGCAGAGTGGACGCGCGGGGGGCTTTCTACGAGCAGTACGTC.

The CDR3 here is CASSFTGQVNTEAFF. The CDR3 coding sequence is TGCGCCAGCAGCTTCACGGGACAGGTAAACACTGAAGCTTTCTTT. The chain combines TRBV5-1 with TRBJ1-1; 8 positions agree with TRBD1. The CDR3 has 15 amino acids. Trimming at V came to 2 bases and at J to 2 bases, leaving 5 bases not matched to a gene. CDR1 is SGHRS, CDR2 YFSETQ, per germline.

This clonotype was counted between two and nine times. V and J are TRBV7-3 and TRBJ2-1; D gene ambiguous. Germline CDR1 and CDR2: SGHTA and FQGTGA. Trimming pared 1 base from V and 10 bases from J, leaving 14 bases between. The CDR3 loop spans 14 amino acids. CDR3 region: CASSLIYGPAEQFF. The CDR3 DNA sequence: TGTGCCAGCAGCTTAATTTACGGCCCGGCCGAGCAGTTCTTC.

This clonotype was observed a handful of times. The genes are TRBV11-2 and TRBJ1-1; D not certain. The V and J ends lost 2 bases and 3 bases respectively, with 10 bases between them. This CDR3 region has 14 residues. Germline V gene data show CDR1 as SGHAT and CDR2 as FQNNGV. CDR3 bases: TGTGCCAGCAGCTTAACACAGACCTACACTGAAGCTTTCTTT. It is translated as CASSLTQTYTEAFF. The full variable domain, with the rest looked up from reference TRBV11-2 and TRBJ1-1, is EAGVAQSPRYKIIEKRQSVAFWCNPISGHATLYWYQQILGQGPKLLIQFQNNGVVDDSQLPKDRFSAERLKGVDSTLKIQPAKLEDSAVYLCASSLTQTYTEAFFGQGTRLTVV.

This clonotype occurred many times. V and J are TRBV18 and TRBJ2-6; TRBD1 agrees at 8 bases. The length of the CDR3 is 16 residues. In germline, CDR1 is KGHSH, CDR2 LQKENI. V shed 5 bases and J 0 bases; nucleotides not matched to a gene: 3. The CDR3 DNA follows: TGTGCCAGCTCAGGACAGGGTAGCTCTGGGGCCAACGTCCTGACTTTC. Its translation: CASSGQGSSGANVLTF.

The chain joins TRBV2 to TRBJ2-7; 9 bases line up with TRBD2. The trim removed 6 bases at V and 1 base at J, leaving 7 bases unmatched. The CDR3 totals 15 residues. CDR1 is SNHLY and CDR2 is FYNNEI in the germline V gene. DNA for the CDR3: TGTGCCAGCAGGGGTTCTAGCGGGACATCCTACGAGCAGTACTTC. Its protein product is CASRGSSGTSYEQYF. Using reference TRBV2 and TRBJ2-7 for the parts outside the CDR3, the full variable domain is EPEVTQTPSHQVTQMGQEVILRCVPISNHLYFYWYRQILGQKVEFLVSFYNNEISEKSEIFDDQFSVERPDGSNFTLKIRSTKLEDSAMYFCASRGSSGTSYEQYFGPGTRLTVT.

This clonotype was detected ten times or more. CDR3 sequence reads: CASSPTGVYEQYF. CDR3 DNA: TGTGCCAGCTCACCAACGGGGGTCTACGAGCAGTACTTC. The rearrangement uses TRBV18 and TRBJ2-7; D possibly corresponds to TRBD2 (6 bases). From germline, CDR1 is KGHSH and CDR2 LQKENI. The CDR3 has 13 residues. V dropped 2 bases and J dropped 3 bases, with 8 bases sitting between them.